The entry that follows covers one T cell receptor beta chain sequence. The data were taken from a study of blood T cell repertoires in COVID-19. Study at large: Researchers got acute and convalescent COVID-19 samples from the United States, Italy and Spain. PBMCs, B-cell-depleted T cells, or T cells were the source of the cDNA or gDNA that made up the material.

Under the authors' procedure: How many nucleated cells were present was estimated from reference gene primer amplification. Measured with immunoSEQ multiplex PCR; TCRdb has only the in-frame clones, and not every one. V, J and clone size derive from that table, while D and trimming were established from the DNA sequence. Counted here are about 230,000 clones, 80% to 90% occurring once; the ten biggest clones make up 11%. The sample comprised peripheral blood. The TCR sequence derives from a man between 50 and 59 years old with COVID-19, enrolled during active disease.

The CDR3 sequence: CASSPRTSGSTGELFF. DNA for the CDR3: TGTGCCAGCTCACCACGGACTAGCGGGAGCACCGGGGAGCTGTTTTTT. V is TRBV18 and J is TRBJ2-2, with 13 bases lining up with TRBD2. The CDR3 is 16 residues long. Germline CDR1 KGHSH, CDR2 LQKENI. J was trimmed by 4 bases and V by 1 base; bases with no gene match: 0.